The T cell receptor beta chain described here comes from a study of response to subunit inactivated influenza vaccine. TCRdb reprocessed the RT-PCR reads with MiXCR, giving one entry per CDR3 protein. In the table there are fewer than 250,000 distinct CDR3 sequences, approximately 15% of which are singletons. This clonotype was counted at least ten times. A junction boundary mismatches the germline segment, possibly from a read error. The CDR3 is 14 amino acids. The sequencing used CD8+ T cells sorted from PBMCs, collected around 5 days after vaccination. The clonotype originates from a man between 50 and 59 years old who received an inactivated influenza vaccine. This chain connects TRBV12-3 or TRBV12-4 to TRBJ2-1, with 10 bases identical to TRBD2. CDR3 sequence reads: CASSLAGAYNEQFF. CDR3 nucleotides: TGCGCCAGCAGCCTAGCGGGAGCCTACAATGAGCAGTTCTTC.